One T cell receptor (beta chain) is described in this entry. Germline V CDR1 and CDR2: SGHRS, YFSETQ. The V end was cut by 5 bases, the J end by 1 base, with 9 bases between. The CDR3 consists of 13 residues. The data were taken from a study of blood T cell repertoires in COVID-19. Study overall: Sites in the United States, Italy and Spain provided acute and convalescent COVID-19 samples.

Original data processing: Estimated nucleated cell counts came from reference gene primer amplification. The repertoire was sequenced with immunoSEQ multiplex PCR; TCRdb's copy has only in-frame clones and lacks some. The D gene and trimming were derived from the DNA, and the V and J assignments and clone size from that table. Of some 340,000 clones listed, about 85% are singletons. The chain is built from TRBV5-1 and TRBJ2-5; D ambiguous. What was sequenced was peripheral blood. This TCR was recovered from a young woman with acute or convalescent COVID-19. The CDR3 region has the DNA TGCGCCAGCAGGGCACAGACCCAAGAGACCCAGTACTTC. Amino acid sequence: CASRAQTQETQYF.